Below are 31 T cell receptor beta chains sequenced from a single sample in a study of cytomegalovirus exposure and HLA in healthy donors. Primers: 60 Vbeta forward and 13 Jbeta reverse. The repertoire was sequenced with immunoSEQ multiplex PCR; TCRdb's copy has only in-frame clones and lacks some. The table lists under 200,000 clones, about 80% of them singletons. The sequencing sample was made of PBMCs. Source of these receptors: a man aged 30-40 years in good health and CMV-seronegative.

The rearrangement links TRBV27 to TRBJ1-5; D gene ambiguous. CDR3 size: 15 residues. Germline values: CDR1 MNHEY, CDR2 SMNVEV (reference sequence). Deletions cut 2 bases from V and 7 bases from J, with 15 bases between. The CDR3: CASSLTGYNLQPQHF. The DNA of the CDR3 is TGTGCCAGCAGTTTAACGGGATACAACCTCCAGCCCCAGCATTTT.

The J gene is TRBJ2-1, the V gene TRBV7-9, with 10 bases identical to TRBD1. Germline values: CDR1 SEHNR, CDR2 FQNEAQ (reference sequence). The CDR3 has 17 residues. The J segment lost 4 bases and the V segment lost 3 bases, leaving 9 bases of the junction unmatched. Here the CDR3 DNA reads TGTGCCAGCAGCTTGAGAGAAGGGACAGGGGTGTACAATGAGCAGTTCTTC. It is translated as CASSLREGTGVYNEQFF.

This rearrangement joins TRBV5-1 to TRBJ2-2; D not certain. There are 13 residues in the CDR3. Per germline, CDR1 SGHRS and CDR2 YFSETQ. V was clipped by 2 bases and J by 6 bases, with 8 bases between them. The CDR3 sequence is CASSFVGSGELFF. CDR3 bases: TGCGCCAGCAGCTTTGTGGGCTCCGGGGAGCTGTTTTTT.

The chain is built from TRBV19 and TRBJ2-5; 12 bases match TRBD1. Germline V gene lookup returns CDR1 LNHDA and CDR2 SQIVND (reference sequence). The junction had 4 bases not matched to a gene; V was cut back by 3 bases and J by 5 bases. The CDR3 runs to 15 residues. The DNA for the CDR3 is TGTGCCAGTAGTATGGGACAGGGGGCCTACGAGACCCAGTACTTC. This sequence encodes CASSMGQGAYETQYF.

The rearrangement uses TRBV2 and TRBJ1-4, with D hard to call. Trimming left V 4 bases short and J 0 bases short, with 9 bases between. This CDR3 region has 15 residues. CDR1 and CDR2 from the germline V gene are SNHLY and FYNNEI. The CDR3 region is CASSGQQATNEKLFF. DNA for the CDR3: TGTGCCAGCAGTGGTCAGCAGGCAACTAATGAAAAACTGTTTTTT.

The chain is built from TRBV19 and TRBJ2-7; 10 nucleotides agree with TRBD1. The CDR3 spans 17 residues. V gave up 6 bases and J gave up 3 bases; unmatched junction bases: 14. CDR1 and CDR2 from the germline V gene are LNHDA and SQIVND (reference sequence). This CDR3 is CASRERWTGQGGYEQYF. In nucleotides, the CDR3 is TGTGCCAGTAGAGAGAGATGGACCGGACAGGGGGGCTACGAGCAGTACTTC.

The chain uses TRBV4-2 and TRBJ1-5; a weak D match, TRBD1 (5 bases). Trimming cost V 3 bases and J 3 bases, with 24 bases left between them. CDR1 and CDR2 from the germline V gene are LGHNA and YNFKEQ. This CDR3 region has 19 residues. The CDR3 region has the DNA TGTGCCAGCAGCCAGCTCACAGGCGCGGGGCAAGGACACAATCAGCCCCAGCATTTT. Its protein is CASSQLTGAGQGHNQPQHF.

This clone was recorded a few times. V gene TRBV2 combines with J gene TRBJ2-7; 7 bases line up with TRBD1. The germline gives CDR1 SNHLY, CDR2 FYNNEI. This CDR3 is built from 13 residues. The trim removed 5 bases at V and 4 bases at J, leaving 5 bases unmatched. Here the CDR3 reads CASSTGTDYEQYF. CDR3 in DNA: TGTGCCAGCAGTACCGGGACAGATTACGAGCAGTACTTC.

The chain is built from TRBV5-1 and TRBJ2-5; TRBD1 agrees at 9 bases. The CDR3 is made up of 14 amino acids. CDR1 is SGHRS and CDR2 is YFSETQ in the germline V gene. The J segment lost 5 bases and the V segment lost 4 bases, leaving 6 bases of the junction unmatched. The chain's CDR3 is CASSGRTGVETQYF. The CDR3 DNA reads TGCGCCAGCAGCGGAAGGACAGGGGTGGAGACCCAGTACTTC.

The CDR3: CASSGTGNQPQHF. The CDR3 nucleotides are TGTGCCAGCAGCGGGACAGGCAATCAGCCCCAGCATTTT. This rearrangement joins TRBV7-2 to TRBJ1-5, with 7 nucleotides matching TRBD1. The V and J ends lost 5 bases and 2 bases, in that order; junction bases with no gene match: 0. CDR1 is SGHTA, CDR2 FQGNSA, per germline. The CDR3 covers 13 residues.

V gene TRBV18 combines with J gene TRBJ2-7; the D gene is possibly TRBD1 (5 bases). V lost 0 bases, J lost 5 bases, and 14 bases lay in between. The CDR3 sequence is 15 residues long. Germline V lookup: CDR1 KGHSH, CDR2 LQKENI. Here the CDR3 reads CASSPPWWQGHEQYF. CDR3 DNA sequence: TGTGCCAGCTCACCACCGTGGTGGCAGGGCCACGAGCAGTACTTC.

This chain joins TRBV30 and TRBJ2-1; the match to TRBD2 covers 10 bases. This CDR3 comprises 17 residues. With V trimmed by 4 bases and J by 3 bases, 12 bases remained unmatched. The germline CDR1 and CDR2 sequences are GTSNPN and SVGIG (reference sequence). This CDR3 reads CAWKTSGGDLYYNEQFF. DNA of the CDR3: TGTGCCTGGAAAACCAGCGGGGGGGACCTATACTACAATGAGCAGTTCTTC.

This chain joins TRBV4-3 and TRBJ2-5; tentatively, D is TRBD2 (6 bases). CDR3 length: 13 amino acids. The ends were cut back, 3 bases at V and 4 bases at J, with 9 bases in the middle. Germline V CDR1 and CDR2: LGHNA, YSLEER. Here the CDR3 reads CASSQRAGETQYF. CDR3 bases: TGCGCCAGCAGCCAGAGAGCGGGAGAGACCCAGTACTTC.

This clone was found a few times. The chain has TRBV2 and TRBJ2-5; the match to TRBD1 covers 9 bases. The J call may be mistaken, given a closer DNA end match to TRBJ2-7. CDR3 size: 15 residues. Germline V gives CDR1 SNHLY, CDR2 FYNNEI. CDR3 loop: CASSEGGTGNHEQYF. CDR3 bases: TGTGCCAGCAGTGAAGGGGGGACAGGGAACCACGAGCAGTACTTC.

The J gene is TRBJ2-2, the V gene TRBV7-8, with 7 bases that match TRBD2. J was trimmed by 2 bases and V by 1 base; bases with no gene match: 7. CDR1 and CDR2 (germline): SGHVS, FQNEAQ. The CDR3 length is 17 residues. The CDR3 reads CASSLVNGGINTGELFF. The CDR3 DNA reads as TGTGCCAGCAGCTTAGTTAACGGGGGGATTAACACCGGGGAGCTGTTTTTT. Full variable domain (remainder filled in from reference TRBV7-8 and TRBJ2-2): GAGVSQSPRYKVAKRGQDVALRCDPISGHVSLFWYQQALGQGPEFLTYFQNEAQLDKSGLPSDRFFAERPEGSVSTLKIQRTQQEDSAVYLCASSLVNGGINTGELFFGEGSRLTVL.

This chain joins TRBV5-1 and TRBJ2-1, with unresolved D. Trimming left V 1 base short and J 8 bases short, with 16 bases between. CDR1 is SGHRS, CDR2 YFSETQ, per germline. This CDR3 has 15 amino acids. As DNA, the CDR3 is TGCGCCAGCAGCTTGAAGGTAGCTGCTTCGCATGAGCAGTTCTTC. Protein sequence: CASSLKVAASHEQFF.

The chain has TRBV30 and TRBJ2-1, with 10 bases identical to TRBD2. With 2 bases clipped from V and 6 bases from J, the junction kept 10 bases outside the gene matches. Per the germline V gene, CDR1 is GTSNPN and CDR2 is SVGIG (reference sequence). This CDR3 spans 16 amino acids. The CDR3 sequence is CAWSTKGLAASNEQFF. DNA for the CDR3: TGTGCCTGGAGTACTAAAGGACTAGCGGCCTCCAATGAGCAGTTCTTC. Looking up the rest from reference TRBV30 and TRBJ2-1 gives the full variable domain: SQTIHQWPATLVQPVGSPLSLECTVEGTSNPNLYWYRQAAGRGLQLLFYSVGIGQISSEVPQNLSASRPQDRQFILSSKKLLLSDSGFYLCAWSTKGLAASNEQFFGPGTRLTVL.

The chain is built from TRBV6-5 and TRBJ1-5; D may be TRBD1 (5 bases). CDR1 MNHEY and CDR2 SVGAGI come from the germline V gene. CDR3 length equals 14 residues. V dropped 2 bases and J dropped 5 bases, with 10 bases sitting between them. CDR3 amino acids: CASSYGAADQPQHF. Written as DNA, the CDR3 is TGTGCCAGCAGTTACGGGGCTGCCGATCAGCCCCAGCATTTT.

The rearrangement uses TRBV21-1 and TRBJ2-5; TRBD2 is the table's D call, not checked against the DNA. TRBV21-1 is tagged as a pseudogene. The CDR3 spans 18 residues. Written as DNA, the CDR3 is TGTGCCAGCAGCCGATATCGGACTAGCGGGGGCCCTGTGGAGACCCAGTACTTC. This translates into CASSRYRTSGGPVETQYF.

This clone was seen a single time. V is TRBV11-2 and J is TRBJ2-3, with D tentatively TRBD2 (6 bases). Trimming left V 3 bases short and J 0 bases short, with 10 bases between. The length of the CDR3 is 15 residues. Germline V gene lookup returns CDR1 SGHAT and CDR2 FQNNGV. CDR3 nucleotides: TGTGCCAGCAGCTTTAGCGGTGCTAGCACAGATACGCAGTATTTT. Amino acids: CASSFSGASTDTQYF.

This rearrangement joins TRBV10-3 to TRBJ2-1; a possible D gene is TRBD2 (5 bases). The germline CDR1 and CDR2 sequences are ENHRY and SYGVKD. V lost 2 bases and J 2 bases, leaving 10 bases between the germline ends. CDR3 length: 15 residues. CDR3 sequence: CAISERGEPYNEQFF. CDR3 in DNA: TGTGCCATCAGTGAGCGGGGAGAACCCTACAATGAGCAGTTCTTC.

The V call is TRBV28, the J call TRBJ2-2; D is unresolved. The CDR3 is 13 amino acids. Germline CDR1 is MDHEN and CDR2 is SYDVKM. Trimming cost V 7 bases and J 0 bases, with 6 bases left between them. The CDR3 nucleotides read TGTGCCAGCAACAGTCCGAACACCGGGGAGCTGTTTTTT. Amino acids: CASNSPNTGELFF.

This clone was counted a few times. The chain couples TRBV5-6 to TRBJ2-1; possible D gene TRBD2, 7 bases. CDR1 and CDR2 from the germline V gene are SGHDT and YYEEEE. The CDR3 loop spans 14 amino acids. Trimming removed 3 bases from V and 8 bases from J, with 15 bases in between. The CDR3 nucleotides are TGTGCCAGCAGCTCGTGGGGGGGGCCGGATGAGCAGTTCTTC. The encoded protein is CASSSWGGPDEQFF.

The rearrangement links TRBV5-6 to TRBJ2-3; tentatively, D is TRBD2 (5 bases). With 6 bases removed from V and 4 bases from J, the gap between germline ends came to 12 bases. Germline lookup yields CDR1 SGHDT and CDR2 YYEEEE. The CDR3 consists of 13 residues. The CDR3 spells CASTGNKSDTQYF. In nucleotides, the CDR3 is TGTGCCAGCACCGGGAACAAGTCAGATACGCAGTATTTT.

This chain connects TRBV6-5 to TRBJ1-5; D perhaps matches TRBD1 (5 bases). CDR3 length equals 15 residues. Trimming removed 6 bases from V and 0 bases from J, with 12 bases in between. Germline lookup yields CDR1 MNHEY and CDR2 SVGAGI. CDR3 region: CASRRGRDSNQPQHF. CDR3 sequence (DNA): TGTGCCAGCAGAAGGGGCAGAGATAGCAATCAGCCCCAGCATTTT.

This chain joins TRBV29-1 and TRBJ2-7; tentatively, D is TRBD2 (5 bases). Trimming shortened V by 1 base and J by 3 bases, and 13 bases separated the two germline ends. The CDR3 runs 14 residues. Germline V gene data show CDR1 as SQVTM and CDR2 as ANQGSEA. The DNA of the CDR3 is TGCAGCGTTGAAGTAGGCAATCGGGGCTACGAGCAGTACTTC. Translation gives CSVEVGNRGYEQYF.

The CDR3 is CATSRAGTGKNYGYTF. The CDR3 coding sequence is TGTGCCACCAGCAGAGCTGGGACAGGGAAAAACTATGGCTACACCTTC. The chain uses TRBV15 and TRBJ1-2; 9 bases are a match to TRBD1. Germline CDR1 is LNHNV and CDR2 is YYDKDF (reference sequence). The CDR3 loop spans 16 amino acids. The ends lost 1 base at V and 2 bases at J; junction bases unmatched: 5.

The chain is built from TRBV7-3 and TRBJ2-3, with TRBD2 identical over 8 bases. The J segment lost 7 bases and the V segment lost 4 bases, leaving 13 bases of the junction unmatched. The CDR3 has 16 residues. CDR1 is SGHTA and CDR2 is FQGTGA in the germline V gene. CDR3 sequence reads: CASSSGTGGPLNTQYF. Here the CDR3 DNA reads TGTGCCAGCAGCTCAGGGACGGGAGGGCCTTTGAATACGCAGTATTTT.

The rearrangement joins TRBV5-1 to TRBJ1-2; D is unresolved. The CDR3 is 14 amino acids. Trimming shortened V by 5 bases and J by 0 bases, and 11 bases separated the two germline ends. Germline CDR1 and CDR2: SGHRS and YFSETQ. In DNA, the CDR3 is TGCGCCAGCAGGGTGGGCAGAGCTAACTATGGCTACACCTTC. This encodes CASRVGRANYGYTF.

This sequence joins TRBV15 and TRBJ2-7; a possible D gene is TRBD1 (6 bases). The V gene lost 11 bases and the J gene lost 3 bases, with 14 bases spanning the gap. Germline V gene lookup returns CDR1 LNHNV and CDR2 YYDKDF (reference sequence). The CDR3 sequence is 12 residues long. CDR3 loop: CASPGTHYEQYF. CDR3 DNA sequence: TGTGCCTCCCCCGGGACACACTACGAGCAGTACTTC.

The table lists this clone with a few counts. V usage is TRBV7-9 and J usage is TRBJ2-7, with D possibly being TRBD1 (6 bases). Germline CDR1 and CDR2: SEHNR and FQNEAQ (reference sequence). The CDR3 is 15 residues long. V shed 5 bases and J shed 4 bases, with 18 bases lying between them. The CDR3 DNA reads as TGTGCCAGCAGCCGCGCCGGGACATTTGAGTACGAGCAGTACTTC. This codes for CASSRAGTFEYEQYF.